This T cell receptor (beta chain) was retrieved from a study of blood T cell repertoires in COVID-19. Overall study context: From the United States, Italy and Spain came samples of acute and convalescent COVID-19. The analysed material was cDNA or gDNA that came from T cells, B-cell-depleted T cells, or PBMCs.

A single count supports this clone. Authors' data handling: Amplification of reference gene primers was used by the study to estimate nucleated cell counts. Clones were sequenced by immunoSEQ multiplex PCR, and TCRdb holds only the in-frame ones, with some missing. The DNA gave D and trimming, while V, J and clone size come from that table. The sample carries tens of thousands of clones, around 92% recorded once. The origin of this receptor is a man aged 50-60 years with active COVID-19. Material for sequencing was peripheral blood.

CDR3 sequence: CATSRDIYNEQFF. The CDR3 DNA reads TGTGCCACCAGCAGAGATATTTACAATGAGCAGTTCTTC. The chain recombines TRBV15 with TRBJ2-1; D not certain. CDR1 LNHNV and CDR2 YYDKDF come from the germline V gene (reference sequence). V lost 0 bases to trimming and J lost 4 bases, with 4 bases between them. CDR3 length: 13 residues.